This T cell receptor (beta chain) was captured in a study of a mutant IDH1 vaccine in newly diagnosed glioma. Across the study: Therapy received beforehand was radiotherapy, temozolomide, or both, with most patients given both.

The time point was: week 5, during vaccination. The investigators gave 300 ug of mutant IDH1 20-mer peptide in each vaccine dose, together with topical imiquimod. A note on this clone: Its antigen remains unidentified.

V was clipped by 5 bases and J by 4 bases; unmatched bases: 2. The germline V gene encodes CDR1 MNHEY and CDR2 SVGAGI. The CDR3 is 14 amino acids. Produced via immunoSEQ multiplex PCR; TCRdb's table is partial and in-frame only. This table has 39,000 or so clones, around 82% appearing once. This clonotype was obtained from a man between 35 and 55 years old with glioma. J is TRBJ2-3 and V is TRBV6-5; 11 positions match TRBD2. Specimen: PBMCs, collected from a glioma patient whose treatment included an IDH1 peptide vaccine. The CDR3 nucleotides read TGTGCCAGCAGTGTAGCGGGGGGGGCAGATACGCAGTATTTT. Translating gives CASSVAGGADTQYF.